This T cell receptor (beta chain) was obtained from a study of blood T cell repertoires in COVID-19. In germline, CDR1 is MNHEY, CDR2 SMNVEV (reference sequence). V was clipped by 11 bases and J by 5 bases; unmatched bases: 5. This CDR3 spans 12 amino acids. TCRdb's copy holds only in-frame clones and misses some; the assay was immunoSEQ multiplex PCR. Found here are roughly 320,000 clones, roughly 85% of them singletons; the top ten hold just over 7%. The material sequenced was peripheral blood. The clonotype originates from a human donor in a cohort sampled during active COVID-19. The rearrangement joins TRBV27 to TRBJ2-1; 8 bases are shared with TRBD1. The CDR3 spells CAGRQGNNEQFF. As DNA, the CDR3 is TGTGCCGGACGACAGGGGAACAATGAGCAGTTCTTC.